This T cell receptor beta chain was identified during a study of T cell clones after liver transplantation. Study-level information: Without induction therapy, subjects received standard immunosuppression until 12-24 months post-transplant.

In its sample, this clone was seen a few times. CDR1 LNHDA and CDR2 SQIVND come from the germline V gene (reference sequence). This CDR3 has 14 amino acids. Trimming removed 5 bases from V and 2 bases from J; junction bases left unmatched: 4. Assay: immunoSEQ multiplex PCR; the TCRdb copy retains only in-frame clones and omits some. The sample lists roughly 120,000 clones, less than 95% occurring once. The chain has TRBV19 and TRBJ1-1, with TRBD1 matching over 8 bases. The receptor's source is a human patient who received a liver transplant. Some T cells may be provided by the graft donor. The material was CD4+ T cells from blood, obtained 12 months after liver transplant. Written as DNA, the CDR3 is TGTGCCAGTAGTCTGGACAGGGCTAACACTGAAGCTTTCTTT. Amino acid sequence: CASSLDRANTEAFF.